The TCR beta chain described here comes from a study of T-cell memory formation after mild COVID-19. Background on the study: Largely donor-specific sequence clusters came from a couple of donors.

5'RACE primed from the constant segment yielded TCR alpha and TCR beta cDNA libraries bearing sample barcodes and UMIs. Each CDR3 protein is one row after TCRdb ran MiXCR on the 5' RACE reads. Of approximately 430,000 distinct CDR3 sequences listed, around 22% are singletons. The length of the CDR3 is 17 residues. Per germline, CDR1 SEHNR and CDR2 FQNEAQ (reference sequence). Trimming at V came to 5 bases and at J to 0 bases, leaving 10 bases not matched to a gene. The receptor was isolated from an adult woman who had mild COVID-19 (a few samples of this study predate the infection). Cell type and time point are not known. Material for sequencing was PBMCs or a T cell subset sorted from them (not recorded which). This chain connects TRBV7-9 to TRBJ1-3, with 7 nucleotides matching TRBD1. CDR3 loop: CASSPIDRASSGNTIYF. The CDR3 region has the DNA TGTGCCAGCAGCCCTATCGACAGGGCAAGCTCTGGAAACACCATATATTTT.